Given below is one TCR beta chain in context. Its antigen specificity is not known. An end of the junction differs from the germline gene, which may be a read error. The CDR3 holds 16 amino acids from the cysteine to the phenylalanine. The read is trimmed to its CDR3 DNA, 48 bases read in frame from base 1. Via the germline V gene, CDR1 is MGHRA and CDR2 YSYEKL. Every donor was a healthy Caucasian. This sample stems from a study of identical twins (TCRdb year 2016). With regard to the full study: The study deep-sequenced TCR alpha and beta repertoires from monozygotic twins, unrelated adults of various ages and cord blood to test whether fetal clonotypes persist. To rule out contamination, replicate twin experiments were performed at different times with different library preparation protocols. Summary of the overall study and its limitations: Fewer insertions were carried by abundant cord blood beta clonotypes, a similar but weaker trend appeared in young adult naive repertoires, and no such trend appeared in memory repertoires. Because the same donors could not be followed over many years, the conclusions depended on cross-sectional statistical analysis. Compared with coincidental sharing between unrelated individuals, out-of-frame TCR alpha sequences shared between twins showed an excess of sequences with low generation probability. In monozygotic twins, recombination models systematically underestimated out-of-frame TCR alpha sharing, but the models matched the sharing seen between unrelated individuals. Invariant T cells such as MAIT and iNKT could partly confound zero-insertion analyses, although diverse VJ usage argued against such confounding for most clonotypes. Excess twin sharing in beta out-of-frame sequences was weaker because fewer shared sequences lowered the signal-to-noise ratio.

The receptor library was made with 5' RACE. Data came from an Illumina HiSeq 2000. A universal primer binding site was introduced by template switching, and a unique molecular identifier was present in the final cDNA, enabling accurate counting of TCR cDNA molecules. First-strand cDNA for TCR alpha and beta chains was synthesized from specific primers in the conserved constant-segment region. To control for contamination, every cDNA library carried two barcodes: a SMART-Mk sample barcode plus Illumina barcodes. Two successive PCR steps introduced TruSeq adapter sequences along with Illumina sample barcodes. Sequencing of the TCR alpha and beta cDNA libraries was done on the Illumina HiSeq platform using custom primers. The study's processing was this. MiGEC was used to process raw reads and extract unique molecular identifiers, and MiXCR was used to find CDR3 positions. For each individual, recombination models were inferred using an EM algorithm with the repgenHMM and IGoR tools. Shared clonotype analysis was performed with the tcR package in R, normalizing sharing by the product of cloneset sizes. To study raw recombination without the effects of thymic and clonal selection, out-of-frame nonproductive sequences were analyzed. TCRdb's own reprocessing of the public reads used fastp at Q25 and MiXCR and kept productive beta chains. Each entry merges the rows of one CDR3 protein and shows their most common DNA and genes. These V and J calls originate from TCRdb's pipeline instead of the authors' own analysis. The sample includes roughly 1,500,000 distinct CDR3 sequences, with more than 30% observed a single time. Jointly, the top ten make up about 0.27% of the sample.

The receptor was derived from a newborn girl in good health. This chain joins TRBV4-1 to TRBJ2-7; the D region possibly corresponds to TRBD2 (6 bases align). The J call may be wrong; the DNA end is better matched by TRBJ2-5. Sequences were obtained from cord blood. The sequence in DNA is TGCGCCAGCAGCCACCCATCCACTAGCTACCAAGGGACCCAGTACTTC. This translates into CASSHPSTSYQGTQYF.